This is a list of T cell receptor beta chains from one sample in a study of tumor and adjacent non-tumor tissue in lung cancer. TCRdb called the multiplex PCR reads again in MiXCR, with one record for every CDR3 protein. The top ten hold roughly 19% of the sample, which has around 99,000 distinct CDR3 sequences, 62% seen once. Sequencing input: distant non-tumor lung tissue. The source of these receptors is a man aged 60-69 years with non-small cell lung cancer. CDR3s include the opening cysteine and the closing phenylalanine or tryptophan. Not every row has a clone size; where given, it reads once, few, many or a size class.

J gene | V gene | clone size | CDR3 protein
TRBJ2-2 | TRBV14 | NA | CASSSREQAGELFF
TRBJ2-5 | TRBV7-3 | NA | CASSNNFGETQYF
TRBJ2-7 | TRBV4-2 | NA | CASSQEGSYEQYF
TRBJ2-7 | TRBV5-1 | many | CASSFLQGSHEQYF
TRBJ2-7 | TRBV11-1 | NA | CTSRRASGGSYEQYF
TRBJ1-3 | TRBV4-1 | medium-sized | CASSLFDRGSGNTIYF
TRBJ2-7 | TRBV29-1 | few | CSVVPSGAHGQYF
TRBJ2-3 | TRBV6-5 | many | CASGSPDTQYF
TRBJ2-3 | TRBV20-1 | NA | CSARERSPSTDTQYF
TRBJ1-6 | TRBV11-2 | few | CASSLLMSSYNSPLHF
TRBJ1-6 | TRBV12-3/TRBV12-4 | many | CASSLLTGGNSPLHF
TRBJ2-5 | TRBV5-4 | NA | CVSSFLDSQEIQYF
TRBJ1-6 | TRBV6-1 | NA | CASNEDGTGSAPLHF
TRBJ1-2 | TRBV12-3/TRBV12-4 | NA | CVSFQNRGGYGYTF
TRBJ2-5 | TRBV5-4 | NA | CASSEGLAGQETQYF
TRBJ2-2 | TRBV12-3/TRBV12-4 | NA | CANSPERSGELFF
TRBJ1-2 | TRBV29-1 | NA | CRVELPDRIGYDYTF
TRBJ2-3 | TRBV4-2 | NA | CASSQRTSGLADTQYF
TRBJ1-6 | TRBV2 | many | CASRGTYNSPLHF
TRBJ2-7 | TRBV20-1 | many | CSARDPGRGYEQYF
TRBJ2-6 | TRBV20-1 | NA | CSARQGTGADVLTF
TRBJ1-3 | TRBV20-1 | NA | CSVGDSQGQGNTIYF
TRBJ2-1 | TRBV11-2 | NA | CASSLVRELSYRGEQFF
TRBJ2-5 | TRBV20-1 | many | CSARAGETQYF
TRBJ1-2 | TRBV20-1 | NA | CSASESRTNYGYTF
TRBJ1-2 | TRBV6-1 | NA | CAIGVSGRTTGEGYTF
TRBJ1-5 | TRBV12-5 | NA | CDSGSGGTYGNQPQHF
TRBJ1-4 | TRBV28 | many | CASSETGRREKLFF
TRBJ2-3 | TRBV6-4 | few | CASSGTAGASTDTQYF
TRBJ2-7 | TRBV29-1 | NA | CSVEGYHYERYF
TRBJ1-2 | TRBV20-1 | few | CSARVGGEYGYTF
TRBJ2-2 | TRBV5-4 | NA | CASSSGLTGAPRTGELFF
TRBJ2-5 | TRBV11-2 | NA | CASSKRELKGTQSF
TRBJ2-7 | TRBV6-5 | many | CASSYRQGRFNEQYF
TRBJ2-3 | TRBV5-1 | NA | CVSSLGAGRDTQYF
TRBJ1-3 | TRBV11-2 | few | CTSSLMGNTIYF
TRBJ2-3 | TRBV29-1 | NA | CSAETGADTQYF
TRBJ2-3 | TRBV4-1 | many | CASSQAAGSPSTDTQYF
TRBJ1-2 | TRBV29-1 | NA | CSVEGTGFTGYIF